This T cell receptor beta chain was obtained from a study of blood T cells in healthy people across ages. This clonotype was seen a few times. A sample-barcoded 5' primer and a J-beta primer mix were used in a second PCR of roughly 7 to 12 cycles. TCRdb redid the calling of the 5' RACE reads with MiXCR, one entry per CDR3 protein. This sample has approximately 1.5 million distinct CDR3 sequences, with 35% to 45% found just once. The V and J ends lost 3 bases and 10 bases respectively, with 7 bases between them. The V gene's germline CDR1 is SEHNR and CDR2 FQNEAQ (reference sequence). The CDR3 contains 12 residues.

The specimen was blood. This rearrangement joins TRBV7-9 to TRBJ1-6; maybe TRBD1 (5 bases). The receptor was derived from a woman younger than 30 in good health. The CDR3 protein is CASSLGESPLHF. In nucleotides, the CDR3 is TGTGCCAGCAGCTTGGGGGAGTCACCCCTCCACTTT.